The TCR beta chain described here comes from a study of CD8+ T cells in alopecia areata. Study background: Twice daily, treated patients received 5 to 10 mg of oral tofacitinib.

After isolation, RNA underwent reverse transcription to generate cDNA as the sequencing template. Using immunoSEQ multiplex PCR, the repertoire was profiled, and TCRdb retains in-frame clones only, with some absent. Of about 190,000 clones in the sample, 55% to 70% are singletons; the top ten hold roughly 0.71%. Treatment described: oral pan-JAK inhibitor, 5-10 mg twice daily. In germline, CDR1 is GTSNPN, CDR2 SVGIG (reference sequence). The CDR3 spans 12 residues. With 1 base removed from V and 8 bases from J, the gap between germline ends came to 11 bases. Findings and caveats of the study: Links between baseline CD8+ expansion and response need larger treated cohorts. Scalp repertoires also include resident alphabeta T cells from normal skin. Shared TCR sequences were less clear between patients than in mice, possibly partly from HLA diversity.

Remarks on this clone: Its specificity is unknown.

The receptor was isolated from a human donor with alopecia areata. The sample here was CD4+ T cells sorted from blood, taken at week 4, from a patient treated with tofacitinib. The chain uses TRBV30 and TRBJ1-2, with D unclear. The DNA for the CDR3 is TGTGCCTGGAGTGCCGGTTGGACCGGCTACACCTTC. As protein: CAWSAGWTGYTF.